These T cell receptor beta chains were read from a single sample in a study of blood T cell repertoires in COVID-19. Assay used: immunoSEQ multiplex PCR; TCRdb lists only in-frame clones, some missing. Among around 230,000 clones listed, around four fifths were seen once. Sequenced sample: peripheral blood. The receptors come from a woman between 45 and 60 years old with acute or convalescent COVID-19. Each CDR3 is given with its conserved first and last residue. The order of the fields is D gene, V gene, clone size, J gene, CDR3 DNA, CDR3 protein. The D gene is left open where the match is weak. Clone size appears in some rows only: once, few, many, or a class for an expanded clone.

NA	TRBV5-5	NA	TRBJ1-1	TGTGCCAGCAGCTACCCTAGCGGGGGGGCTGACACTGAAGCTTTCTTT	CASSYPSGGADTEAFF
NA	TRBV27	NA	TRBJ1-2	TGTGCCAGCAGTTTGAATCGACAGAAACCTATGAGCTACACCTTC	CASSLNRQKPMSYTF
TRBD2	TRBV7-2	NA	TRBJ2-1	TGTGCCAGCAGCTCAGGACTAGCGGGGGTTAATGAGCAGTTCTTC	CASSSGLAGVNEQFF
NA	TRBV24-1	NA	TRBJ2-3	TGTGCCACCAGTTCGGTAACTGGCACAGATACGCAGTATTTT	CATSSVTGTDTQYF
TRBD1	TRBV7-2	once	TRBJ1-5	TGTGCCAGCAGCCTCCGATCAGGGGGCGATCAGCCCCAGCATTTT	CASSLRSGGDQPQHF
NA	TRBV14	NA	TRBJ2-5	TGTGCCAGCAGCCAAACCCTCGGGGTAGCGGTTCAAGAGACCCAGTACTTC	CASSQTLGVAVQETQYF
NA	TRBV5-1	NA	TRBJ1-1	TGCGCCAGCAGCCCCGGAGGGATGAACACTGAAGCTTTCTTT	CASSPGGMNTEAFF
TRBD1	TRBV29-1	NA	TRBJ2-7	TGCAGCGTTGAAGTGGGACAGGGACGGTACGAGCAGTACTTC	CSVEVGQGRYEQYF
TRBD2	TRBV18	NA	TRBJ2-6	TGTGCCAGCTCACGCTCCGCGGGGGGCCGTCTCTCTGGGGCCAACGTCCTGACTTTC	CASSRSAGGRLSGANVLTF
NA	TRBV6-5	NA	TRBJ1-5	TGTGCCAGCAGTTACCGGGTCAATCAGCCCCAGCATTTT	CASSYRVNQPQHF
NA	TRBV11-2	NA	TRBJ1-6	TGTGCCAGCAGCTTCACCTATAATTCACCCCTCCACTTT	CASSFTYNSPLHF
TRBD1	TRBV5-5	NA	TRBJ2-3	TGTGCCAGCAGCTGGACGGGACAGGTAACAGATACGCAGTATTTT	CASSWTGQVTDTQYF
NA	TRBV20-1	NA	TRBJ2-1	TGCAGTGCTAGTTCGCAGCGGCGCTACAATGAGCAGTTCTTC	CSASSQRRYNEQFF
TRBD2	TRBV20-1	NA	TRBJ2-7	TGCAGTGCTAGTCGGGCGGGAGCGGGTAATGAGCAGTACTTC	CSASRAGAGNEQYF
NA	TRBV6-5	NA	TRBJ2-4	TGTGCCAGCAGTTCACCCCGGAACATTCAGTACTTC	CASSSPRNIQYF
TRBD2	TRBV2	NA	TRBJ2-3	TGTGCCAGCAGTCTTAGCGGGAGCGAAACAGATACGCAGTATTTT	CASSLSGSETDTQYF
NA	TRBV9	NA	TRBJ2-7	TGTGCCAGCAGCGTAGGCGCTAGCAGCCCTTACGAGCAGTACTTC	CASSVGASSPYEQYF
NA	TRBV28	NA	TRBJ1-6	TGTGCCAGCAAGCAGGGTCGATATAATTCACCCCTCCACTTT	CASKQGRYNSPLHF
TRBD1	TRBV3-1/TRBV3-2	NA	TRBJ2-5	TGTGCCAGCAGCCAAAACAGGGGTGAGACCCAGTACTTC	CASSQNRGETQYF
TRBD1	TRBV29-1	once	TRBJ2-7	TGCAGCGTTTCTCAGGGGACAGGGGGGTACGAGCAGTACTTC	CSVSQGTGGYEQYF
TRBD1	TRBV12-3/TRBV12-4	NA	TRBJ1-5	TGTGCCACCGGACAGGCCGCGGGTAGGCCCCAGCATTTT	CATGQAAGRPQHF
NA	TRBV9	NA	TRBJ2-7	TGTGCCAGCAGCGGGTCTCCGCGGGCCCCGTCCTACGAGCAGTACTTC	CASSGSPRAPSYEQYF